This T cell receptor beta chain derives from a study of T cells in localized non-small cell lung cancer. Profiled with immunoSEQ multiplex PCR; TCRdb holds only in-frame clones, not every one. The sample records about 41,000 clones, approximately 86% being singletons. Germline V gives CDR1 SGHTA, CDR2 FQGTGA. The length of the CDR3 is 14 residues. The J segment lost 4 bases and the V segment lost 2 bases, leaving 2 bases of the junction unmatched. On this clone itself: Its antigen remains unidentified.

Study-level results: Adjacent lung exhibited a median of 57 among the 100 most abundant tumor clones.

The sequence came from a woman aged 18 to 55 with stage III lung adenocarcinoma. The rearrangement uses TRBV7-3 and TRBJ2-3, with 8 positions matching TRBD1. The sequenced sample was peripheral blood, obtained before any cancer treatment. The CDR3 is CASSLQGASDTQYF. CDR3 DNA sequence: TGTGCCAGCAGCTTACAGGGGGCCTCAGATACGCAGTATTTT.